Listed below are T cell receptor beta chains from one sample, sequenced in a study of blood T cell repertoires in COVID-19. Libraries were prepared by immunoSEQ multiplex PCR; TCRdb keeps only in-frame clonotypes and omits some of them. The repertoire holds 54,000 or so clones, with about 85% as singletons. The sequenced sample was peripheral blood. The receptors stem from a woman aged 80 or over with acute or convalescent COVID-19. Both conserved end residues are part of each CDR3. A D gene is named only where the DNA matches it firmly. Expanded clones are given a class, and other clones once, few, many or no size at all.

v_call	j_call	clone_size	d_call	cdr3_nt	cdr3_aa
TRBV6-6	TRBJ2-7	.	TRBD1	TGTGCCTCAAGGTGGACAGGGGGTGACGAGCAGTACTTC	CASRWTGGDEQYF
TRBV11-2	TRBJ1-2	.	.	TGTGCCAGCAGCTTAGTTGGGCAACTCTATGGCTACACCTTC	CASSLVGQLYGYTF
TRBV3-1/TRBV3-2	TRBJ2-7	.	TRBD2	TGTGCCAGCAGCCAGACGCCCGGGAGGACCTACGAGCAGTACTTC	CASSQTPGRTYEQYF
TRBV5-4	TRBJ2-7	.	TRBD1	TGTGCCAGCAGCTTGACTGGGACAGGGAGTTTCGACGAGCAGTACTTC	CASSLTGTGSFDEQYF
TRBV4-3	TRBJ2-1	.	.	TGCGCCAGCAGCCTTCGCGGGATACATGAGCAGTTCTTC	CASSLRGIHEQFF
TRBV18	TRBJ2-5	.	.	TGTGCCAGCTCACCGTCGCTCCGGGAGACCCAGTACTTC	CASSPSLRETQYF
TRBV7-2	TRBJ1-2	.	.	TGTGCCAGCGGGGGCGGGGGATTAAACGGCTACACCTTC	CASGGGGLNGYTF
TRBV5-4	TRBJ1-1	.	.	TGTGCCAGCAGCTTGGTATCATGGACATACGAAACTGAAGCTTTCTTT	CASSLVSWTYETEAFF
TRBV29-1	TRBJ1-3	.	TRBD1	TGCAGCGTTCTAGACAGGGTCACCGGTGAGGGAAACACCATATATTTT	CSVLDRVTGEGNTIYF
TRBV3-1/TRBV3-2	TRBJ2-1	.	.	TGTGCCAGCAGCCGCGGGACCTACAATGAGCAGTTCTTC	CASSRGTYNEQFF
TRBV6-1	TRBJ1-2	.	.	TGTGCCAGCAGTGAGGTGGGGGGGCGCGGATATGGCTACACCTTC	CASSEVGGRGYGYTF
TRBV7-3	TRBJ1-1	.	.	TGTGCCAGCAGCCCCTCCGTGGGGCAGGGCACTGAAGCTTTCTTT	CASSPSVGQGTEAFF
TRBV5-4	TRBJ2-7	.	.	TGTGCCAGCAGCGGGGGGGTGACAGGAAGCTCCTACGAGCAGTACTTC	CASSGGVTGSSYEQYF
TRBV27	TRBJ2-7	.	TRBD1	TGTGCCAGCACCCTTTCCGGGACAGGTTCCCGCGAGCAGTACTTC	CASTLSGTGSREQYF
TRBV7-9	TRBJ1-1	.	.	TGTGCCAGCAGCTTCGAGACTGAAGCTTTCTTT	CASSFETEAFF
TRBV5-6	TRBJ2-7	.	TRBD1	TGTGCCAGCAGCAAGATCAGGGACAGCGACTACGAGCAGTACTTC	CASSKIRDSDYEQYF
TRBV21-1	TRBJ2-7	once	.	TGTGCCAGCAGCTGGAGGCGGACAGCCTACGAGCAGTACTTC	CASSWRRTAYEQYF
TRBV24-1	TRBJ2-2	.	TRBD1	TGTGCCACCAGTGATTTGCGAGCCGGGACAGGGCTCACCGGGGAGCTGTTTTTT	CATSDLRAGTGLTGELFF
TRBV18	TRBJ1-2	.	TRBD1	TGTGCCAGCTCACCACCGGGACAGGGGGTGCGTGGCTATGGCTACACCTTC	CASSPPGQGVRGYGYTF
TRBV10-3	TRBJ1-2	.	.	TGTGCCATCAGTGACCTACAGGGCGCCTATGGCTACACCTTC	CAISDLQGAYGYTF
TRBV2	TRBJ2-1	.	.	TGTGCCAGCAGTGTGGCGGGACTCGCCGGCAATGAGCAGTTCTTC	CASSVAGLAGNEQFF
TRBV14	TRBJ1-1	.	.	TGTGCCAGCAGGGAGGATGGGAAGACTGAAGCTTTCTTT	CASREDGKTEAFF
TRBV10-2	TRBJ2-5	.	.	TGCGCCATTTCTCAGGGTGGGGAGACCCAGTACTTC	CAISQGGETQYF
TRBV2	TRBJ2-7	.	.	TGTGCCAGCTCGCGAGGAACCTACGAGCAGTACTTC	CASSRGTYEQYF
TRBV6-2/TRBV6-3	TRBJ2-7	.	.	TGTGCCAGCAGTCCCCAGGGGTACGAGCAGTACTTC	CASSPQGYEQYF
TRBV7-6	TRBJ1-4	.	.	TGTGCCAGCAGCTCAGACCTACAGAGCCGTAATGAAAAACTGTTTTTT	CASSSDLQSRNEKLFF
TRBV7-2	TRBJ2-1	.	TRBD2	TGTGCCAGCAGCTTAGGGGCTAGCGGGGGGGCAAGCTCCTACAATGAGCAGTTCTTC	CASSLGASGGASSYNEQFF
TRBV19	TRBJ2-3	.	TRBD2	TGTGCCAGTAGTATCCGGACTAGCGCGGACCATACGCAGTATTTT	CASSIRTSADHTQYF
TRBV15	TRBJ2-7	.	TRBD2	TGTGCCACCAGCAGGGGCGGGAGTCTGTACGAGCAGTACTTC	CATSRGGSLYEQYF
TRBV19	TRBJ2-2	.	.	TGTGCCAGTAGGGAGCAGTGGGTCGGCGGGGAGCTGTTTTTT	CASREQWVGGELFF
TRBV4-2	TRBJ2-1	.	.	TGTGCCAGCAGCCAAGTAGAACTGTACGACAATGAGCAGTTCTTC	CASSQVELYDNEQFF
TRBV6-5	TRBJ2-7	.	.	TGTGCCACCAGAACCGTAGGGGTTGAGCAGTACTTC	CATRTVGVEQYF
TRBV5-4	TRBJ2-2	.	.	TGTGCCAGCAGCTTGGAGGGGGAGAACACCGGGGAGCTGTTTTTT	CASSLEGENTGELFF
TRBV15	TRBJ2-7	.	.	TGTGCCACCAGCAGAGGGGCAGGGGAGACCTACGAGCAGTACTTC	CATSRGAGETYEQYF
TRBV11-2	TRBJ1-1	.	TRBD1	TGTGCCAGCAGCTTTGCACAAGGAGGGGGCAAGGCTTTCTTT	CASSFAQGGGKAFF
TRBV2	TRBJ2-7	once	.	TGTGCCAGCAAGATGAGCAGGGCGGCGGGGGAGCAGTACTTC	CASKMSRAAGEQYF
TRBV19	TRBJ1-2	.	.	TGTGCCAGTAGTACCAGGGATAACTATGGCTACACCTTC	CASSTRDNYGYTF
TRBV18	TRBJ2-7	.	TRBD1	TGTGCCAGCTCATCGGGACAGGGTAGTGTTAGCGAGCAGTACTTC	CASSSGQGSVSEQYF
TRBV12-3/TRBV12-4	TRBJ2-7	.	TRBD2	TGTGCCAGCAGTACGGGAGGGGATTACGAGCAGTACTTC	CASSTGGDYEQYF
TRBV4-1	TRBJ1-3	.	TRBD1	TGCGCCAGCAGCGTCAGCCCGGGAGGGACAGGGGCTGTAATTTCTGGAAACACCATATATTTT	CASSVSPGGTGAVISGNTIYF
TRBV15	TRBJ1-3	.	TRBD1	TGTGCCACCAGCGGGCCGGGACAGGGAAACACCATATATTTT	CATSGPGQGNTIYF
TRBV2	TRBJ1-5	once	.	TGTGCCAGCAGGGGGAGGAGGGACTCCAATCAGCCCCAGCATTTT	CASRGRRDSNQPQHF
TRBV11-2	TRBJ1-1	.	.	TGTGCCAGCAGCAAACTCAGGGACACTGAAGCTTTCTTT	CASSKLRDTEAFF
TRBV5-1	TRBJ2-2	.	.	TGCGCCAGCAGCTTGGGTCTAGCAGACACCGGGGAGCTGTTTTTT	CASSLGLADTGELFF
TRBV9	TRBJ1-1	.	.	TGTGCCAGCAACAGGGAAGCGAACACTGAAGCTTTCTTT	CASNREANTEAFF
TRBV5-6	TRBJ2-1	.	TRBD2	TGTGCCAGCAGCTCGGGGGGCTCCTACAATGAGCAGTTCTTC	CASSSGGSYNEQFF
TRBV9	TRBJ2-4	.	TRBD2	TGTGCCAGCAGCGTAGGCGGGGGGCCTACAAACATTCAGTACTTC	CASSVGGGPTNIQYF
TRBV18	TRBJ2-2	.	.	TGTGCCAGCTCGCGAGACAGCACCGGGGAGCTGTTTTTT	CASSRDSTGELFF
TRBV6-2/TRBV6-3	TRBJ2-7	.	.	TGTGCCAGCAGTCTTCTGGAGGGCTACGAGCAGTACTTC	CASSLLEGYEQYF
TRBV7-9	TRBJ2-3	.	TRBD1	TGTGCCAGCAGCGTGGGACAGGGAGTAGATACGCAGTATTTT	CASSVGQGVDTQYF
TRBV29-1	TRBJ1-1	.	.	TGCAGCGTTGGGACGGGGGTACCCACTGAAGCTTTCTTT	CSVGTGVPTEAFF